This T cell receptor beta chain comes out of a study of T cells in Graves' hyperthyroidism and ophthalmopathy (dated by TCRdb to between 2017 and 2020). Study-wide context: Peripheral blood was sampled at the time of initial diagnosis, prior to any treatment. To identify TCR V-J signatures that set the groups apart, the researchers used a discovery cohort of more than 95 patients, made up of 40 to 45 with Graves' ophthalmopathy and 55 to 65 with stable Graves' hyperthyroidism. Whether ophthalmopathy could be predicted prospectively was tested in an independent validation cohort made up of about 18 hyperthyroidism patients plus 17 patients who later progressed to ophthalmopathy. The roughly 91 discovery patients were randomly divided into training and test sets at a 7:3 ratio. The study also compared thyroid tissue and blood T-cell repertoires from five or six Graves' hyperthyroidism patients. Once sampling was done, hyperthyroidism patients were given methimazole at a starting dose of 30 mg daily, whereas ophthalmopathy patients were given high-dose intravenous methylprednisolone. TCR Vbeta CDR3 sequencing of approximately 140 peripheral blood samples (under 45 ophthalmopathy, 75 or so hyperthyroidism and approximately 17 progressor patients) is reported in the paper.

The TCR beta CDR3 regions were amplified from RNA transcripts. For the first round of RT-PCR on the TCR CDR3, the HTBI primer set was used together with the Qiagen OneStep RT-PCR kit. A second multiplex PCR round built the libraries, followed by size selection and purification. The libraries were sequenced on an Illumina HiSeq2000 using paired-end 100 bp reads. Regarding the original processing steps: Raw data were processed with SOAPnuke, discarding reads with adapters, uncalled bases, mean Phred below 15, or no exact constant-primer or identifier match. COPE v1.2.5 was used to merge the high-quality paired reads, and each unique nucleotide sequence was defined as a clonotype. Clonotypes were aligned to IMGT TRBV, TRBD and TRBJ reference segments using MiTCR v1.1. The analysis included only V-J combinations with a frequency above 0.0001, which together covered around 99% of the repertoires. The TCS score was defined as F50 (clonal expansion) divided by E x V (chaos), with BLOSUM62-based TCRdist calculated between CDR3 peptides within each V-J. Welch's t-statistics and random forest reduced 500 to 550 V-J features to 13, which were used in a naive Bayes classifier (R e1071). Starting from the raw public reads, TCRdb applied fastp trimming at Q25, assembled clones with MiXCR and retained in-frame beta chains. Here each entry gathers all rows of one CDR3 protein and keeps the most common genes and DNA. TCRdb assigned the V and J calls; the authors' analysis was not used. This sample lists about 300,000 distinct CDR3 sequences; around a fifth were detected once. The ten largest make up about two fifths of the sample.

This clonotype was observed many times. It lacks a known antigen. No much larger clone exists at a distance of one base, and base qualities are not known. What the work shows at the level of the full study, not this receptor alone: No statistical method was used to fix the sample size in advance, and group allocation was not hidden from the investigators. Most expanded thyroid clonotypes (frequency above 0.001) were also found in blood, which suggests that blood repertoires may mirror thyroid immune responses. During validation, the model predicted progression to ophthalmopathy a median of approximately 7 months ahead of onset, with almost 71% sensitivity and 72.22% specificity. In cross-validation, a model built on a 13 V-J signature told ophthalmopathy apart from stable hyperthyroidism with just under 90% sensitivity and about 81% specificity, and in testing the same model reached 80%/75%.

From the germline V gene, CDR1 is KGHDR and CDR2 is SFDVKD. Between the V and J ends, shortened by 3 bases and 8 bases respectively, the junction contains 19 bases. Including cysteine and phenylalanine, the CDR3 has 16 amino acids. The entry retains the CDR3 DNA only, 48 bases that are in frame from base 1. In the ophthalmopathy patients, disease was moderately to severely active, with a Clinical Activity Score of 3 or more, a NOSPECS grade of 4 or more, and a duration of less than 3 months. The study excluded patients with uncontrolled infections, other autoimmune diseases, pregnancy or lactation. Clinical symptoms, serum thyroxine and TRAb, thyroid ultrasound, and orbital computed tomography formed the basis for the diagnoses. PBMCs were isolated from 7.5 to 10 ml of fresh peripheral blood by Ficoll-Paque density gradient centrifugation. Trizol reagent was used to extract total RNA, and RNA quality was then checked on an Agilent 2100 Bioanalyzer.

What was sequenced was blood. This clonotype was obtained from a man in his forties or fifties with Graves' ophthalmopathy. The sequence joins TRBV24-1 to TRBJ2-1; TRBD2 is possibly the D segment (6 matching bases). The CDR3 corresponds to CATSDDNRRENDEQFF. At the DNA level, the sequence is TGTGCCACCAGTGATGACAATCGTCGGGAGAACGATGAGCAGTTCTTC.